A single sample gave rise to the 7 T cell receptor beta chains below, sequenced in a study of cytomegalovirus exposure and HLA in healthy donors. The study ran its PCR with 60 Vbeta and 13 Jbeta primers. Profiled with immunoSEQ multiplex PCR; TCRdb holds only in-frame clones, not every one. The sample includes about 130,000 clones, around 77% of them seen just once. Sequencing was carried out using PBMCs. The receptors originated from a woman between 45 and 60 years old in good health and CMV-seronegative.

V usage is TRBV18 and J usage is TRBJ1-1; the D gene is possibly TRBD1 (5 bases). This CDR3 comprises 15 residues. CDR1 is KGHSH and CDR2 is LQKENI in the germline V gene. Trimming cost V 3 bases and J 1 base, with 12 bases left between them. CDR3 bases: TGTGCCAGCTCACCTGTTGGGGCGCGGAACACTGAAGCTTTCTTT. Translation: CASSPVGARNTEAFF.

The chain has TRBV30 and TRBJ2-1; tentatively, D is TRBD2 (5 bases). Trimming left V 0 bases short and J 2 bases short, with 14 bases between. The germline gives CDR1 GTSNPN, CDR2 SVGIG (reference sequence). The CDR3 is 16 amino acids. The CDR3 sequence: CAWSVQSTGTYNEQFF. CDR3 sequence (DNA): TGTGCCTGGAGTGTACAATCCACCGGGACCTACAATGAGCAGTTCTTC.

CDR3: CASSLFNSQSGNTIYF. Written as DNA, the CDR3 is TGTGCCAGCAGCTTGTTCAACAGCCAGTCTGGAAACACCATATATTTT. V usage is TRBV5-4 and J usage is TRBJ1-3; D not certain. In germline, CDR1 is SGHNT, CDR2 YYREEE (reference sequence). The CDR3 covers 16 residues. Trimming cost V 1 base and J 1 base, with 12 bases left between them.

The rearrangement joins TRBV9 to TRBJ2-7; 9 bases agree with TRBD2. The trim removed 0 bases at V and 6 bases at J, leaving 7 bases unmatched. CDR1 SGDLS and CDR2 YYNGEE come from the germline V gene. The CDR3 sequence is 15 residues long. Here the CDR3 DNA reads TGTGCCAGCAGCGTAGGGACTAGCGATCTGAGCGAGCAGTACTTC. The encoded protein is CASSVGTSDLSEQYF. Based on the CDR3 plus reference TRBV9 and TRBJ2-7, the full variable domain is DSGVTQTPKHLITATGQRVTLRCSPRSGDLSVYWYQQSLDQGLQFLIQYYNGEERAKGNILERFSAQQFPDLHSELNLSSLELGDSALYFCASSVGTSDLSEQYFGPGTRLTVT.

V and J are TRBV6-6 and TRBJ1-5; no firm D call. V gave up 7 bases and J gave up 4 bases, with 14 bases separating them. The CDR3 is 14 amino acids. CDR1 is MNHNY, CDR2 SVGAGI, per germline (reference sequence). The CDR3 DNA sequence: TGTGCCAGCACTGGCGGAGCAGCAAATCAGCCCCAGCATTTT. Its protein product is CASTGGAANQPQHF.

This clone appeared a few times. V usage is TRBV5-4 and J usage is TRBJ2-5; no clear D. The CDR3 runs to 11 residues. CDR1 and CDR2 from the germline V gene are SGHNT and YYREEE (reference sequence). Trimming cost V 4 bases and J 7 bases, with 8 bases left between them. CDR3 sequence reads: CASSLSGTQYF. The CDR3 DNA sequence: TGTGCCAGCAGCCTATCGGGGACCCAGTACTTC. Looking up the rest from reference TRBV5-4 and TRBJ2-5 gives the full variable domain: ETGVTQSPTHLIKTRGQQVTLRCSSQSGHNTVSWYQQALGQGPQFIFQYYREEENGRGNFPPRFSGLQFPNYSSELNVNALELDDSALYLCASSLSGTQYFGPGTRLLVL.

The chain joins TRBV7-2 to TRBJ2-7, with TRBD1 matching over 8 bases. The CDR3 runs to 13 residues. J was trimmed by 2 bases and V by 9 bases; bases with no gene match: 6. The germline CDR1 and CDR2 sequences are SGHTA and FQGNSA. CDR3 in DNA: TGTGCCAGTAGGACAGGGATGGCCTACGAGCAGTACTTC. Translation gives CASRTGMAYEQYF.